This TCR beta chain was obtained from a study of T cells in tuberculosis. For the study at large: CD1B tetramers identified T cells specific for mycobacterial lipid GMM. A South African cohort included IGRA-negative adolescents, latently infected IGRA-positive adolescents and adults with active tuberculosis.

Regarding this clone: Its antigen remains unidentified.

Assay used: immunoSEQ multiplex PCR; TCRdb lists only in-frame clones, some missing. The table includes about 29,000 clones, over 90% detected once. The V segment lost 5 bases and the J segment 2 bases; nucleotides outside the gene matches: 12. CDR1 is MDHEN and CDR2 is SYDVKM in the germline V gene. The CDR3 is made up of 17 amino acids. Whole-study results and caveats: Smaller alpha distances in active tuberculosis partly reflected shorter CDR3-alpha lengths. Selection depended on which cryopreserved specimens were available.

Specimen: PBMCs. The chain combines TRBV28 with TRBJ2-7; 10 nucleotides align to TRBD2. The receptor was isolated from a donor between 10 and 35 years old with latent tuberculosis or without tuberculosis infection. The CDR3 nucleotides are TGTGCCAGCAGTCCAGGGGGCGGACTAGCGGATACCTACGAGCAGTACTTC. It encodes CASSPGGGLADTYEQYF.